The 9 T cell receptor beta chains below were found in one sample sequenced in a study of breast tumors, draining lymph nodes, adjacent tissues. Each CDR3 protein is one row after TCRdb ran MiXCR on the multiplex PCR reads. This sample has about 180,000 distinct CDR3 sequences, with approximately 33% found just once. The lymph nodes were axillary draining lymph nodes from breast cancer patients. The sample was axillary lymph node tissue. These receptors were collected from a female donor with breast cancer. Some clones in this sample may be carry-over from other donors' samples.

This clonotype has at least ten counts. V gene TRBV24-1 combines with J gene TRBJ2-1; 10 bases agree with TRBD2. This CDR3 comprises 16 residues. The V gene end was trimmed by 4 bases and the J gene end by 6 bases; junction bases not matched to a gene: 8. Germline values: CDR1 KGHDR, CDR2 SFDVKD. The CDR3 loop is CATSESSGGAFNEQFF. The CDR3 DNA reads TGTGCCACCAGTGAATCGAGCGGGGGGGCCTTCAATGAGCAGTTCTTC.

The table lists this clonotype with a count of one. The chain carries TRBV7-3 and TRBJ2-5, with D possibly TRBD2 on 5 matching bases. Germline-derived CDR1 and CDR2 are SGHTA and FQGTGA. This CDR3 comprises 12 residues. The germline V and J ends were trimmed by 5 bases and 9 bases, with 13 bases remaining between them. Here the CDR3 reads CASSLGVMAQYF. The CDR3 region has the DNA TGTGCCAGCAGCCTCGGGGTGATGGCCCAGTACTTC.

In regard to this clonotype: Mismatch with germline at one junction end may stem from a read error. The chain is built from TRBV19 and TRBJ1-5; D perhaps matches TRBD1 (6 bases). Germline loops: CDR1 LNHDA, CDR2 SQIVND (reference sequence). This CDR3 has 14 residues. The CDR3 DNA is TGTGCCAGCACCCTCACAGGGCGCAATCAGCCCCAGCGTTTT. It specifies CASTLTGRNQPQRF.

In this sample, this clonotype turned up many times. This rearrangement joins TRBV5-1 to TRBJ2-3, with TRBD2 identical over 15 bases. The CDR3 has 15 residues. CDR1 and CDR2 from the germline V gene are SGHRS and YFSETQ. The junction had 3 bases not matched to a gene; V was cut back by 4 bases and J by 6 bases. CDR3 bases: TGCGCCAGCAGCCGGACTAGCGGGGGGGCGGATACGCAGTATTTT. Its protein product is CASSRTSGGADTQYF.

The chain is built from TRBV19 and TRBJ2-7; TRBD1 matches at 10 bases. Germline CDR1 and CDR2: LNHDA and SQIVND (reference sequence). The CDR3 spans 17 residues. Germline trimming cut 6 bases from V and 0 bases from J; bases unmatched to any gene: 11. CDR3 in DNA: TGTGCCAGTAGCACACCGGGACAGGGGTGTAGCTCCTACGAGCAGTACTTC. The encoded protein is CASSTPGQGCSSYEQYF.

The chain is built from TRBV19 and TRBJ2-6; TRBD2 is a possible D gene (5 bases). Germline loops: CDR1 LNHDA, CDR2 SQIVND (reference sequence). The CDR3 runs to 14 residues. V was trimmed by 4 bases and J by 3 bases, leaving 7 bases between them. The CDR3 protein is CASSSGYGANVLTF. In nucleotides, the CDR3 is TGTGCCAGTAGTAGCGGGTATGGGGCCAACGTCCTGACTTTC.

This clonotype was found many times. The rearrangement joins TRBV7-6 to TRBJ1-2; D remains ambiguous. The V end was cut by 1 base, the J end by 5 bases, with 11 bases between. Germline loops: CDR1 SGHVS, CDR2 FNYEAQ. CDR3 length equals 14 residues. CDR3 in amino acids: CASSLGRLVYGYTF. The CDR3 DNA reads TGTGCCAGCAGCTTAGGGCGGCTGGTTTATGGCTACACCTTC.

In its sample, this clonotype was seen once. V gene TRBV29-1 combines with J gene TRBJ1-4; possibly TRBD1 for D (5 bases). CDR1 and CDR2 (germline): SQVTM, ANQGSEA. V lost 8 bases and J 6 bases, leaving 13 bases between the germline ends. CDR3 length: 12 residues. Here the CDR3 reads CSLRQGDEKLFF. The DNA for the CDR3 is TGCAGCTTACGCCAGGGAGATGAAAAACTGTTTTTT.

This clonotype was counted ten times or more. The germline gene is not matched at one end of the junction; a read error may be the cause. The V call is TRBV7-8, the J call TRBJ1-2, with 7 nucleotides matching TRBD1. The CDR3 covers 15 residues. The V gene's germline CDR1 is SGHVS and CDR2 FQNEAQ. The CDR3 DNA follows: TGTGCCAGCAGCTACGGCGACAGGGACGGTTATGGCTACCCCTTC. It encodes CASSYGDRDGYGYPF.